This T cell receptor (beta chain) comes out of a study of molecular identifiers for immune sequencing clone quantification. Findings of the study overall: Spiked Jurkat TCR RNA from one cell was reportedly detectable among some 930,000 naive cells. Over 98% of CMV-specific effector molecules, but under 1% of naive ones, were in clones above 20 copies.

Libraries of naive CD8 cells were prepared from around 20,000 to 1,000,000 sorted cells using 10%, 30% or 50% RNA. Researchers sorted naive CD8 T cells as cells that were CD8+CD4-CCR7+CD45RA+. One entry per CDR3 protein, called by TCRdb with MiXCR from the PCR reads. This sample carries some 650,000 distinct CDR3 sequences, less than 20% of them seen once, and the ten largest clones take about 0.9%. Germline V CDR1 and CDR2: LGHDT, YNNKEL (reference sequence). This CDR3 has 16 residues. About this clonotype itself: Its antigen is not known. This may be a read error, as it is one base from a much larger clone.

The sequencing sample was made of naive CD8+ T cells from blood, with Jurkat cell RNA spiked in. Subset of the sample: FACS-sorted CD8+CD4-CCR7+CD45RA+ naive T cells. The sequence was collected from a human donor in good health. Some libraries in this study had Jurkat cell RNA spiked in. This chain joins TRBV3-1 and TRBJ1-3; no definite D call. The CDR3 loop is CANSQERFGSGNTIYF. CDR3 nucleotides: TGTGCCAACAGCCAAGAAAGGTTCGGTTCTGGAAACACCATATATTTT.